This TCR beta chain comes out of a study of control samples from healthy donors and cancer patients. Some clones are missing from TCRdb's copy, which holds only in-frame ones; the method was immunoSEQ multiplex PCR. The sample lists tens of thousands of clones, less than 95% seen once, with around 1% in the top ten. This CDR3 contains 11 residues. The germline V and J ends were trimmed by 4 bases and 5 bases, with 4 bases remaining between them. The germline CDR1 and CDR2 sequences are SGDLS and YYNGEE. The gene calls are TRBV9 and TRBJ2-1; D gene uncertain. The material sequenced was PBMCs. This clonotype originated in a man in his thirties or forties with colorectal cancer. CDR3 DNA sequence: TGTGCCAGCAGCACACACAATGAGCAGTTCTTC. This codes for CASSTHNEQFF.